Listed here are 30 T cell receptor beta chains from one sample, sequenced in a study of blood T cell repertoires in COVID-19. Assay used: immunoSEQ multiplex PCR; TCRdb lists only in-frame clones, some missing. The data show 300,000 to 450,000 clones, approximately 89% seen once. The source material was peripheral blood. The receptor set was obtained from a woman aged 55-75 years with COVID-19, enrolled during active disease.

The CDR3 region is CASSRKIGVTEAFF. As DNA, the CDR3 is TGTGCCAGCAGCCGAAAGATAGGGGTCACTGAAGCTTTCTTT. V is TRBV14 and J is TRBJ1-1; maybe TRBD1 (5 bases). V gave up 4 bases and J gave up 4 bases, with 13 bases separating them. CDR1 is SGHDN and CDR2 is FVKESK in the germline V gene. The CDR3 loop spans 14 amino acids. Together with reference TRBV14 and TRBJ1-1, the CDR3 gives the full variable domain: EAGVTQFPSHSVIEKGQTVTLRCDPISGHDNLYWYRRVMGKEIKFLLHFVKESKQDESGMPNNRFLAERTGGTYSTLKVQPAELEDSGVYFCASSRKIGVTEAFFGQGTRLTVV.

This chain uses TRBV18 with TRBJ1-1; D is undetermined. Germline V gene sequence: CDR1 KGHSH, CDR2 LQKENI. This CDR3 has 14 amino acids. The V gene lost 2 bases and the J gene lost 1 base, with 8 bases spanning the gap. CDR3 DNA: TGTGCCAGCTCACCAGGTCAGTGGAACACTGAAGCTTTCTTT. Translating it yields CASSPGQWNTEAFF.

The CDR3, as DNA: TGTGCCAGCAGCTTGGCCAGGGCGCCCTCTGGAAACACCATATATTTT. Its translation is CASSLARAPSGNTIYF. This chain links TRBV5-4 with TRBJ1-3; tentative D call: TRBD1 (5 bases). The CDR3 length is 16 residues. The V gene's germline CDR1 is SGHNT and CDR2 YYREEE (reference sequence). Trimming stripped 0 bases from V and 0 bases from J, with 10 bases between.

The chain has TRBV6-2 or TRBV6-3 and TRBJ1-6, with D possibly being TRBD1 (5 bases). The CDR3 sequence is 15 residues long. Trimming shortened V by 2 bases and J by 7 bases, and 12 bases separated the two germline ends. CDR1 and CDR2 (germline): MNHEY, SVGEGT. CDR3 sequence reads: CASSYGDSINSPLHF. CDR3 sequence (DNA): TGTGCCAGCAGTTACGGGGACTCGATAAATTCACCCCTCCACTTT.

V and J are TRBV6-5 and TRBJ1-1; possibly TRBD1 for D (5 bases). Germline assignment: CDR1 MNHEY and CDR2 SVGAGI. This CDR3 contains 14 residues. V was clipped by 6 bases and J by 5 bases, with 16 bases between them. The CDR3 spells CASSLASGTTEAFF. The CDR3 DNA reads TGTGCCAGCAGCTTAGCCTCCGGGACTACTGAAGCTTTCTTT.

This CDR3 is CASRPYRLAGAHTGELFF. CDR3 DNA sequence: TGTGCCAGCAGACCGTACAGACTAGCGGGGGCCCACACCGGGGAGCTGTTTTTT. This chain links TRBV2 with TRBJ2-2, with TRBD2 matching 12 bases. The germline CDR1 and CDR2 sequences are SNHLY and FYNNEI. This CDR3 has 18 amino acids. V gave up 6 bases and J gave up 3 bases; unmatched junction bases: 11.

The V call is TRBV14, the J call TRBJ1-3, with TRBD1 matching over 8 bases. This CDR3 is built from 14 residues. CDR1 and CDR2 from the germline V gene are SGHDN and FVKESK. The trim removed 4 bases at V and 2 bases at J, leaving 1 base unmatched. CDR3 coding DNA: TGTGCCAGCAGCCCGACAGGGGCTGGAAACACCATATATTTT. This sequence encodes CASSPTGAGNTIYF.

The J gene is TRBJ1-3, the V gene TRBV28; D is unclear. Germline lookup yields CDR1 MDHEN and CDR2 SYDVKM. The CDR3 has 14 residues. Trimming pared 7 bases from V and 4 bases from J, leaving 14 bases between. The CDR3 protein is CASTFSGNGNTIYF. Here the CDR3 DNA reads TGTGCCAGCACCTTTTCGGGGAACGGAAACACCATATATTTT.

V usage is TRBV27 and J usage is TRBJ1-5; 7 bases are shared with TRBD1. Germline values: CDR1 MNHEY, CDR2 SMNVEV (reference sequence). V was pared by 10 bases and J by 1 base, with 7 bases of the junction left unmatched. The CDR3 spans 14 residues. CDR3 in amino acids: CAIGGGRSNQPQHF. The CDR3 DNA reads as TGTGCCATCGGAGGGGGCAGAAGCAATCAGCCCCAGCATTTT.

This rearrangement joins TRBV6-5 to TRBJ2-5; 9 bases match TRBD1. This CDR3 has 15 residues. Trimming cost V 5 bases and J 2 bases; bases outside gene matches: 6. Germline values: CDR1 MNHEY, CDR2 SVGAGI. This chain's CDR3 is CASSLGQGSQETQYF. CDR3 nucleotides: TGTGCCAGCAGTCTTGGACAGGGGTCTCAAGAGACCCAGTACTTC.

This clone was observed a single time. The rearrangement joins TRBV4-2 to TRBJ2-3, with TRBD2 identical over 8 bases. Looked up from germline, CDR1 is LGHNA and CDR2 is YNFKEQ. The CDR3 sequence is 17 residues long. J gave up 4 bases and V 3 bases, and 12 bases lay outside the gene matches. This CDR3 reads CASSHTTRGGGPDTQYF. CDR3 nucleotide sequence: TGTGCCAGCAGCCACACGACCCGAGGCGGGGGGCCAGATACGCAGTATTTT.

The chain carries TRBV9 and TRBJ1-2, with D perhaps TRBD1 (5 bases). Germline V CDR1 and CDR2: SGDLS, YYNGEE. The CDR3 has 14 residues. V lost 0 bases to trimming and J lost 4 bases, with 10 bases between them. DNA for the CDR3: TGTGCCAGCAGCGTAGGGTTCCAGGGCTATGGCTACACCTTC. Residues: CASSVGFQGYGYTF.

The V and J genes are TRBV7-9 and TRBJ1-1, with TRBD1 identical over 10 bases. The germline V gene encodes CDR1 SEHNR and CDR2 FQNEAQ (reference sequence). The CDR3 consists of 16 residues. With V trimmed by 4 bases and J by 9 bases, 14 bases remained unmatched. CDR3 coding DNA: TGTGCCAGCAGCTCTGGAGGGGGACGACAGGGGGCGAAAGCTTTCTTT. This encodes CASSSGGGRQGAKAFF.

This chain uses TRBV25-1 with TRBJ1-4; D is undetermined. CDR1 and CDR2 (germline): MGHDK, SYGVNS. Trimming took off 2 bases at V and 5 bases at J, with 12 bases between the two ends. The CDR3 runs to 15 residues. The CDR3 sequence is CASSEGGKVNEKLFF. CDR3 DNA: TGTGCCAGCAGTGAAGGAGGGAAGGTGAATGAAAAACTGTTTTTT.

This rearrangement joins TRBV5-7 to TRBJ2-7; D perhaps matches TRBD1 (5 bases). TRBV5-7 is assigned to the ORF class and has an uncertain function. Trimming pared 4 bases from V and 1 base from J, leaving 15 bases between. The CDR3 spans 15 residues. CDR3 protein: CASSARTHFSYEQYF. The CDR3 region has the DNA TGTGCCAGCAGCGCGAGGACACACTTTTCCTACGAGCAGTACTTC.

The V call is TRBV6-1, the J call TRBJ1-5; 10 positions match TRBD1. This CDR3 comprises 16 residues. CDR1 is MNHNS and CDR2 is SASEGT in the germline V gene. With 4 bases clipped from V and 2 bases from J, the junction kept 5 bases outside the gene matches. The CDR3 protein is CASSVSGTGGNQPQHF. In DNA form, the CDR3 reads TGTGCCAGCAGTGTGTCCGGGACAGGGGGCAATCAGCCCCAGCATTTT.

The chain combines TRBV7-9 with TRBJ1-2; no clear D gene. V was shortened by 0 bases and J by 6 bases, with 11 bases between the two germline ends. In germline, CDR1 is SEHNR, CDR2 FQNEAQ (reference sequence). The CDR3 loop spans 14 amino acids. CDR3 residues: CASSLASGGHGYTF. Here the CDR3 DNA reads TGTGCCAGCAGCTTAGCGTCGGGTGGTCATGGCTACACCTTC.

This clone has just one count. The J gene is TRBJ1-5, the V gene TRBV2, with D perhaps TRBD1 (5 bases). The V gene lost 8 bases and the J gene lost 4 bases, with 12 bases spanning the gap. CDR1 and CDR2 from the germline V gene are SNHLY and FYNNEI. This CDR3 is built from 13 residues. The CDR3 region is CASEVGPNQPQHF. The CDR3 bases are TGTGCCAGCGAAGTGGGGCCGAATCAGCCCCAGCATTTT.

This clone appeared a single time. The rearrangement links TRBV3-1 (or the pseudogene TRBV3-2) to TRBJ1-5, with no clear D. Germline CDR1 is LGHDT and CDR2 is YNNKEL (reference sequence). This CDR3 has 14 amino acids. The V end was cut by 0 bases, the J end by 5 bases, with 8 bases between. CDR3 in amino acids: CASSQDLRDQPQHF. The CDR3 DNA reads as TGTGCCAGCAGCCAAGATTTGAGGGATCAGCCCCAGCATTTT.

The chain couples TRBV6-8 to TRBJ1-5; weak D call: TRBD1 (5 bases). The V end lost 0 bases, the J end lost 0 bases, and 9 bases lay between the germline ends. Germline values: CDR1 MNHGY, CDR2 SAAAGT. The CDR3 length is 16 residues. The CDR3 bases are TGTGCCAGCAGTTACTCATCGGGGGTTAGCAATCAGCCCCAGCATTTT. Protein: CASSYSSGVSNQPQHF.

This chain links TRBV9 with TRBJ2-5; TRBD2 agrees at 8 bases. The germline V gene has CDR1 SGDLS and CDR2 YYNGEE. The CDR3 is 15 amino acids. Losses at the gene ends were 0 bases for V and 6 bases for J; bases not matched to a gene: 7. In DNA form, the CDR3 reads TGTGCCAGCAGCGTAGCGGGGACTAGTCATCAGACCCAGTACTTC. Translation gives CASSVAGTSHQTQYF.

The chain is built from TRBV6-1 and TRBJ1-6; 9 bases agree with TRBD1. This CDR3 has 15 residues. Germline lookup yields CDR1 MNHNS and CDR2 SASEGT. The V gene end was trimmed by 0 bases and the J gene end by 9 bases; junction bases not matched to a gene: 3. CDR3 amino acids: CASSEATGGISPLHF. The DNA of the CDR3 is TGTGCCAGCAGTGAAGCGACAGGGGGAATTTCACCCCTCCACTTT.

The chain links TRBV20-1 to TRBJ1-1; D is unresolved. Germline CDR1 and CDR2: DFQATT and SNEGSKA (reference sequence). Trimming removed 3 bases at V and 2 bases at J, with 4 bases between. The CDR3 loop spans 11 amino acids. The DNA for the CDR3 is TGCAGTGCTAGGTATAACACTGAAGCTTTCTTT. The encoded protein is CSARYNTEAFF.

The V gene is TRBV10-1, the J gene TRBJ1-1; D is unclear. The CDR3 runs 16 residues. With 2 bases removed from V and 4 bases from J, the gap between germline ends came to 17 bases. Looked up from germline, CDR1 is WNHNN and CDR2 is SYGVQD (reference sequence). The CDR3, as DNA: TGCGCCAGCAGTGAGGCCGGTCGGGGAAGAGGCACTGAAGCTTTCTTT. Protein sequence: CASSEAGRGRGTEAFF.

The CDR3 sequence is CASSVPGAGGPFYNEQFF. The DNA of the CDR3 is TGCGCCAGCAGTGTCCCCGGAGCGGGGGGGCCTTTCTACAATGAGCAGTTCTTC. The chain couples TRBV10-2 to TRBJ2-1; 10 bases are shared with TRBD2. Germline V CDR1 and CDR2: WSHSY, SAAADI. The CDR3 extends over 18 amino acids. After removal of 4 bases from V and 3 bases from J, the junction contained 12 bases not matched to a gene.

The CDR3 nucleotides read TGTGCCAGCAGTTTGAAGGGGCCGTACTATGGCTACACCTTC. It specifies CASSLKGPYYGYTF. The chain has TRBV27 and TRBJ1-2; perhaps TRBD1 as D (5 bases). This CDR3 has 14 residues. The germline gives CDR1 MNHEY, CDR2 SMNVEV (reference sequence). V was shortened by 3 bases and J by 3 bases, with 11 bases between the two germline ends.

This rearrangement joins TRBV5-6 to TRBJ1-4; D remains unclear. The CDR3 is 15 residues long. V was shortened by 2 bases and J by 0 bases, with 8 bases between the two germline ends. CDR1 is SGHDT, CDR2 YYEEEE, per germline. This CDR3 reads CASSFGRATNEKLFF. CDR3 bases: TGTGCCAGCAGCTTTGGGCGTGCAACTAATGAAAAACTGTTTTTT.

The chain has TRBV2 and TRBJ1-4; 8 nucleotides line up with TRBD1. J was trimmed by 3 bases and V by 4 bases; bases with no gene match: 4. This CDR3 region has 15 residues. The germline gives CDR1 SNHLY, CDR2 FYNNEI. The CDR3 loop reads CASSGDRGPNEKLFF. The CDR3 nucleotides read TGTGCCAGCAGTGGAGACAGGGGCCCTAATGAAAAACTGTTTTTT.

This chain uses TRBV28 with TRBJ1-1; D uncertain. Germline V CDR1 and CDR2: MDHEN, SYDVKM. The CDR3 has 14 amino acids. V was clipped by 3 bases and J by 0 bases, with 8 bases between them. The CDR3: CASSLRLMNTEAFF. Written as DNA, the CDR3 is TGTGCCAGCAGTTTGCGGTTAATGAACACTGAAGCTTTCTTT.

This chain uses TRBV28 with TRBJ1-1; 7 bases agree with TRBD1. Germline trimming cut 6 bases from V and 4 bases from J; bases unmatched to any gene: 11. Germline CDR1 reads MDHEN; CDR2 reads SYDVKM. The CDR3 is made up of 15 amino acids. The CDR3 spells CASSPVWAGGTEAFF. CDR3 sequence (DNA): TGTGCCAGCAGCCCAGTTTGGGCAGGGGGCACTGAAGCTTTCTTT.